The clone carrying this TCR beta chain was seen repeatedly, ten times or more. Alpha and beta constant-region primers primed reverse transcription of approximately 460 ng RNA. Using multiplexing indices, alpha and beta chain libraries were generated apart by chain-specific third strand synthesis. Using its own MiXCR run on the 5' RACE reads, TCRdb lists one record per CDR3 protein. In the table there are tens of thousands of distinct CDR3 sequences, under 9.5% of which are singletons. CDR3 length: 12 residues. All unsorted peripheral T cells were captured because whole blood was used without fractionation. The sample originates from a study of HIV-infected patients and healthy controls.

This receptor was taken from an adult in good health. Sequenced material: blood. The rearrangement links TRBV21-1 to TRBJ1-6. TRBV21-1 counts as a pseudogene. CDR3 coding DNA: TGTGCCAGCCAAGAAAGAAAGCCACCCCTCCACTTT. It translates to CASQERKPPLHF.